One sample yielded the 20 T cell receptor beta chains listed below, sequenced in a study of CD8 T cells in Susac syndrome. An input of roughly 0.5 to 1 ug of RNA was subjected to reverse transcription using random hexamers. One entry per CDR3 protein results from TCRdb running MiXCR on the immunoSEQ multiplex PCR reads. The data contain 150,000 to 200,000 distinct CDR3 sequences, roughly 92% of them singletons. Input material: CD4+ T cells from PBMCs. The receptors come from a human donor in good health.

The count of this clonotype is one. V is TRBV19 and J is TRBJ1-5; possibly TRBD1 for D (5 bases). Germline V gives CDR1 LNHDA, CDR2 SQIVND (reference sequence). This CDR3 has 17 residues. V was cut by 7 bases and J by 0 bases, with 19 bases left in between. CDR3 region: CASTGGLGRTSNQPQHF. The CDR3, as DNA: TGTGCCAGTACCGGGGGGTTAGGGCGAACTAGCAATCAGCCCCAGCATTTT.

The gene calls are TRBV29-1 and TRBJ1-1; unclear D gene. Germline values: CDR1 SQVTM, CDR2 ANQGSEA. The V gene lost 6 bases and the J gene lost 7 bases, with 12 bases spanning the gap. The CDR3 sequence is 11 residues long. In nucleotides, the CDR3 is TGCAGCGTACGCGTCCTCTATGAAGCTTTCTTT. Translation gives CSVRVLYEAFF.

The chain carries TRBV19 and TRBJ2-3; D gene uncertain. Trimming took off 6 bases at V and 0 bases at J, with 7 bases between the two ends. Germline CDR1 is LNHDA and CDR2 is SQIVND (reference sequence). The CDR3 extends over 13 amino acids. The CDR3 is CASRSSSTDTQYF. The CDR3 nucleotides read TGTGCCAGTAGATCAAGTAGCACAGATACGCAGTATTTT.

The V call is TRBV5-6, the J call TRBJ2-3; D uncertain. Germline CDR1 reads SGHDT; CDR2 reads YYEEEE. The V end was cut by 1 base, the J end by 8 bases, with 11 bases between. CDR3 length: 13 amino acids. Here the CDR3 reads CASSLMPVGTQYF. The CDR3 region has the DNA TGTGCCAGCAGCTTGATGCCGGTCGGTACGCAGTATTTT. The variable domain in full, completed from reference TRBV5-6 and TRBJ2-3, reads DAGVTQSPTHLIKTRGQQVTLRCSPKSGHDTVSWYQQALGQGPQFIFQYYEEEERQRGNFPDRFSGHQFPNYSSELNVNALLLGDSALYLCASSLMPVGTQYFGPGTRLTVL.

The chain has TRBV7-9 and TRBJ1-5; TRBD1 agrees at 7 bases. CDR1 is SEHNR, CDR2 FQNEAQ, per germline (reference sequence). The V and J ends lost 5 bases and 5 bases, in that order; junction bases with no gene match: 6. The CDR3 sequence is 14 residues long. The CDR3 coding sequence is TGTGCCAGCAGCCTTCAGGGGGTTGATCAGCCCCAGCATTTT. Amino acids: CASSLQGVDQPQHF. The full variable domain, in which reference TRBV7-9 and TRBJ1-5 provide the parts outside the CDR3, is DTGVSQNPRHKITKRGQNVTFRCDPISEHNRLYWYRQTLGQGPEFLTYFQNEAQLEKSRLLSDRFSAERPKGSFSTLEIQRTEQGDSAMYLCASSLQGVDQPQHFGDGTRLSIL.

The rearrangement joins TRBV7-8 to TRBJ2-7; tentative D call: TRBD2 (7 bases). CDR1 is SGHVS and CDR2 is FQNEAQ in the germline V gene. The CDR3 runs 15 residues. V was cut by 1 base and J by 2 bases, with 12 bases left in between. The CDR3 DNA sequence: TGTGCCAGCAGCTTAGGGCGGGGGCCGACCTACGAGCAGTACGTC. Translation gives CASSLGRGPTYEQYV.

The gene calls are TRBV4-2 and TRBJ2-3; 9 positions match TRBD1. After removal of 0 bases from V and 3 bases from J, the junction contained 4 bases not matched to a gene. Germline-derived CDR1 and CDR2 are LGHNA and YNFKEQ. The CDR3 runs to 16 residues. CDR3 amino acids: CASSQDWTGATDTQYF. Written as DNA, the CDR3 is TGTGCCAGCAGCCAAGATTGGACAGGGGCGACAGATACGCAGTATTTT.

DNA of the CDR3: TGTGCCAGCAGTTCCTGGGACACGGGAGCTTTCTTT. Amino acids: CASSSWDTGAFF. The V call is TRBV27, the J call TRBJ1-1; the D gene is possibly TRBD1 (6 bases). The length of the CDR3 is 12 residues. The V gene's germline CDR1 is MNHEY and CDR2 SMNVEV (reference sequence). Trimming left V 4 bases short and J 10 bases short, with 13 bases between.

V is TRBV24-1 and J is TRBJ2-2, with D possibly TRBD2 on 6 matching bases. Between the trimmed V and J ends, which lost 6 bases and 6 bases, there was a span of 10 bases. The CDR3 is made up of 13 amino acids. Germline CDR1 and CDR2: KGHDR and SFDVKD. In DNA form, the CDR3 reads TGTGCCACCAGTTGGGGGAGGTCCGGGGAGCTGTTTTTT. Translated, it gives CATSWGRSGELFF.

The J gene is TRBJ1-3, the V gene TRBV9; D gene unclear. The CDR3 length is 16 residues. Germline CDR1 reads SGDLS; CDR2 reads YYNGEE. The V end was cut by 1 base, the J end by 0 bases, with 11 bases between. CDR3 DNA: TGTGCCAGCAGCGTATCTCTACATCTCTCTGGAAACACCATATATTTT. Its translation: CASSVSLHLSGNTIYF.

V usage is TRBV29-1 and J usage is TRBJ1-5; 8 bases line up with TRBD1. The CDR3 totals 13 residues. CDR1 is SQVTM and CDR2 is ANQGSEA in the germline V gene. The junction had 11 bases not matched to a gene; V was cut back by 7 bases and J by 9 bases. CDR3: CSAGTGPGGPQHF. The CDR3 nucleotides are TGCAGCGCCGGGACAGGACCCGGCGGGCCCCAGCATTTT.

V is TRBV5-1 and J is TRBJ2-1, with D possibly matching TRBD2 (7 bases). This CDR3 is built from 16 residues. The V end was cut by 4 bases, the J end by 5 bases, with 19 bases between. CDR1 SGHRS and CDR2 YFSETQ come from the germline V gene. In nucleotides, the CDR3 is TGCGCCAGCAGCGGGAGGCCTCGGGGGGCCGACAATGAGCAGTTCTTC. Protein: CASSGRPRGADNEQFF.

The rearrangement joins TRBV5-1 to TRBJ2-3; TRBD2 matches at 12 bases. The junction had 7 bases not matched to a gene; V was cut back by 0 bases and J by 8 bases. CDR1 and CDR2 from the germline V gene are SGHRS and YFSETQ. The CDR3 runs to 16 residues. In DNA form, the CDR3 reads TGCGCCAGCAGCTTGGGGCTAGCGGGGGGGCTGAGTACGCAGTATTTT. This codes for CASSLGLAGGLSTQYF.

The CDR3 protein is CASSEGQGGANVLTF. The CDR3 DNA sequence: TGTGCCAGCAGTGAAGGGCAGGGGGGGGCCAACGTCCTGACTTTC. The chain recombines TRBV2 with TRBJ2-6, with a weak D call TRBD1 (6 bases). The germline gives CDR1 SNHLY, CDR2 FYNNEI. The V and J ends lost 1 base and 4 bases respectively, with 8 bases between them. CDR3 length: 15 amino acids.

This clonotype came up once. The chain carries TRBV28 and TRBJ2-7; 8 bases map to TRBD2. The germline gives CDR1 MDHEN, CDR2 SYDVKM. The CDR3 extends over 16 amino acids. V lost 7 bases, J lost 6 bases, and 17 bases stayed unmatched. The CDR3 DNA reads as TGTGCCAGCACCCCCAATGACCCAGCGGGGGAGGCCGAGCAGTACTTC. This encodes CASTPNDPAGEAEQYF. The variable domain in full, completed from reference TRBV28 and TRBJ2-7, reads DVKVTQSSRYLVKRTGEKVFLECVQDMDHENMFWYRQDPGLGLRLIYFSYDVKMKEKGDIPEGYSVSREKKERFSLILESASTNQTSMYLCASTPNDPAGEAEQYFGPGTRLTVT.

The chain uses TRBV20-1 and TRBJ2-7; maybe TRBD1 (6 bases). The V end lost 6 bases, the J end lost 3 bases, and 12 bases lay between the germline ends. The CDR3 runs to 12 residues. CDR1 is DFQATT, CDR2 SNEGSKA, per germline (reference sequence). Written as DNA, the CDR3 is TGCAGTGCAGTTACAGGGAGCTACGAGCAGTACGTC. Translation: CSAVTGSYEQYV.

The rearrangement links TRBV7-2 to TRBJ1-2, with 7 nucleotides matching TRBD1. In germline, CDR1 is SGHTA, CDR2 FQGNSA. This CDR3 region has 14 residues. V was pared by 1 base and J by 7 bases, with 6 bases of the junction left unmatched. DNA of the CDR3: TGTGCCAGCAGCTTAGGACAGGGCAGTAGTGGCTACACCTTC. Translating gives CASSLGQGSSGYTF.

This chain joins TRBV29-1 and TRBJ1-3; D uncertain. The CDR3 extends over 14 amino acids. Per the germline V gene, CDR1 is SQVTM and CDR2 is ANQGSEA. Deletions cut 0 bases from V and 0 bases from J, with 6 bases between. This CDR3 is CSVEDTSSGNTIYF. In DNA, the CDR3 is TGCAGCGTTGAAGACACGAGCTCTGGAAACACCATATATTTT.

The chain carries TRBV19 and TRBJ2-3; 10 bases map to TRBD1. The CDR3 runs to 12 residues. Germline CDR1 reads LNHDA; CDR2 reads SQIVND (reference sequence). J lost 14 bases, V lost 10 bases, and 12 bases had no gene match. The CDR3 DNA sequence: TGTGCCACCGTAAGAGACAGGGGGCGCGCGTATTTT. Encoded protein: CATVRDRGRAYF.

The genes are TRBV7-8 and TRBJ2-5; a possible D gene is TRBD1 (6 bases). In germline, CDR1 is SGHVS, CDR2 FQNEAQ. The CDR3 sequence is 15 residues long. Trimming stripped 5 bases from V and 7 bases from J, with 20 bases between. The CDR3 is CASSAVGARLGTQYF. The CDR3, as DNA: TGTGCCAGCAGCGCGGTGGGGGCCCGGCTTGGGACCCAGTACTTC.